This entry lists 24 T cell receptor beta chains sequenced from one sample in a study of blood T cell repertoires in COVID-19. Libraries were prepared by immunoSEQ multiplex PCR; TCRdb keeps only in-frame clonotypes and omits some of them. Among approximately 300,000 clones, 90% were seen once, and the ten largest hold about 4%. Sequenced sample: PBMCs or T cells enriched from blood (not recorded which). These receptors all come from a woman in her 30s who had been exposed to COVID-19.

The CDR3 reads CASRILDREETQYF. CDR3 DNA sequence: TGTGCCAGCAGGATATTGGACAGGGAAGAGACCCAGTACTTC. The rearrangement uses TRBV25-1 and TRBJ2-5; 8 bases fit TRBD1. With 6 bases clipped from V and 3 bases from J, the junction kept 6 bases outside the gene matches. Germline CDR1 reads MGHDK; CDR2 reads SYGVNS. The CDR3 length is 14 residues.

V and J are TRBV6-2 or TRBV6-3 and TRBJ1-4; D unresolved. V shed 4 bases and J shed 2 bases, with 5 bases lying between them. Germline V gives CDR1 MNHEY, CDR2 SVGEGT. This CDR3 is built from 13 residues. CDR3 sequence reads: CASSFVTNEKLFF. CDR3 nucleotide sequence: TGTGCCAGCAGTTTCGTGACTAATGAAAAACTGTTTTTT.

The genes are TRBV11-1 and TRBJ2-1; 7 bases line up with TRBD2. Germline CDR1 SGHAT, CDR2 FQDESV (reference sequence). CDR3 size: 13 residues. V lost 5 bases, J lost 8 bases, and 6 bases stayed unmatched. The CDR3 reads CASSPDRGDEQFF. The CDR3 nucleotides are TGTGCCAGCAGCCCCGACCGGGGGGATGAGCAGTTCTTC.

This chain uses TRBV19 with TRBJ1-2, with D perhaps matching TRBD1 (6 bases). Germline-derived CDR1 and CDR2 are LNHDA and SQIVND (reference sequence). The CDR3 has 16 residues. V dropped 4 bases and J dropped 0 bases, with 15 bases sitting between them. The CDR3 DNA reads TGTGCCAGTAGTAGTACACCGGGACACACTAACTATGGCTACACCTTC. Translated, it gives CASSSTPGHTNYGYTF. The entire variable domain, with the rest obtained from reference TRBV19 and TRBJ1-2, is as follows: DGGITQSPKYLFRKEGQNVTLSCEQNLNHDAMYWYRQDPGQGLRLIYYSQIVNDFQKGDIAEGYSVSREKKESFPLTVTSAQKNPTAFYLCASSSTPGHTNYGYTFGSGTRLTVV.

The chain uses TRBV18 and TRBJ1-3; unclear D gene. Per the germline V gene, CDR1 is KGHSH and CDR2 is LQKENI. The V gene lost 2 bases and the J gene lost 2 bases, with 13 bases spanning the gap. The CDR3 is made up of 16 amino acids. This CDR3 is CASSPVGARTGNTIYF. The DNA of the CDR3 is TGTGCCAGCTCACCAGTGGGAGCCCGAACTGGAAACACCATATATTTT.

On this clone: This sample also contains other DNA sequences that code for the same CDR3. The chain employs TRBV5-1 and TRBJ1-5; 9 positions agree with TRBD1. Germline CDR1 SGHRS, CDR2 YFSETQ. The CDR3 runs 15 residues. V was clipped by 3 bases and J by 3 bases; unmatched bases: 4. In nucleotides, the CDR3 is TGCGCCAGCAGCTCCGGGACAGGGTTCAATCAGCCCCAGCATTTT. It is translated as CASSSGTGFNQPQHF.

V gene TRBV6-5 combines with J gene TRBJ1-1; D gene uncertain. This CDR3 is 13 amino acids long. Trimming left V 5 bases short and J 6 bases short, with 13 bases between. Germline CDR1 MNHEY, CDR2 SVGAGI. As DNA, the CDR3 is TGTGCCAGCAGTAAGGAGAGGGTCGCTGAAGCTTTCTTT. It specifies CASSKERVAEAFF.

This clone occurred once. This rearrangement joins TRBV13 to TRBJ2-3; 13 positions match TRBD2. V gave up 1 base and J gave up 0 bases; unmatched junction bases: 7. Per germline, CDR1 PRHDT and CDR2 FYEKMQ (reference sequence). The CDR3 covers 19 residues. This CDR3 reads CASSLVILAGGYSTDTQYF. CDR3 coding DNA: TGTGCCAGCAGCTTAGTGATACTAGCGGGGGGGTATAGCACAGATACGCAGTATTTT.

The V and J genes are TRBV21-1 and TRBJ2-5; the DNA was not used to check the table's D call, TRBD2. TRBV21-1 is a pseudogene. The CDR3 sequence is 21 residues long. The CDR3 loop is CASSKQVRTSSESTEGETQYF. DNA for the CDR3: TGTGCCAGCAGCAAACAGGTGAGGACTAGCAGTGAGTCTACCGAGGGAGAGACCCAGTACTTC.

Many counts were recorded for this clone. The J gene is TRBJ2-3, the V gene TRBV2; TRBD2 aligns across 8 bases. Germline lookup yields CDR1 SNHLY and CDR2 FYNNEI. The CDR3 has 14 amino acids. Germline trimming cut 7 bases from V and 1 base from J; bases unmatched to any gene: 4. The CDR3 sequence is CASKRAGGTDTQYF. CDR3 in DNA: TGTGCCAGCAAGCGAGCGGGGGGCACAGATACGCAGTATTTT.

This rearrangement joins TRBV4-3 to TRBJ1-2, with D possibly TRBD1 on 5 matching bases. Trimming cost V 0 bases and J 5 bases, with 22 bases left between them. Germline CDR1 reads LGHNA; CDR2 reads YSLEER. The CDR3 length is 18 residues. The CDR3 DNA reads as TGCGCCAGCAGCCAAGAAAGGAGCTCATTGGCAGGGAGGTATGGCTACACCTTC. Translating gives CASSQERSSLAGRYGYTF.

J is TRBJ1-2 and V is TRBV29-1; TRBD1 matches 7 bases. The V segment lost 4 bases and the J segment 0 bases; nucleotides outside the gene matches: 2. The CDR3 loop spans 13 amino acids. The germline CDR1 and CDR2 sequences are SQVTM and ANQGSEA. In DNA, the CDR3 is TGCAGCGTTGGTCAGGGGGCTAACTATGGCTACACCTTC. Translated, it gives CSVGQGANYGYTF.

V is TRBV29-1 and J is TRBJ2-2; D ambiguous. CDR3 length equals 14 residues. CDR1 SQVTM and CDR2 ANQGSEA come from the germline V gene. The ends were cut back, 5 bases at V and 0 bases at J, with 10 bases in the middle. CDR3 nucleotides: TGCAGCGTTCGATACAGCTCGAACACCGGGGAGCTGTTTTTT. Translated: CSVRYSSNTGELFF.

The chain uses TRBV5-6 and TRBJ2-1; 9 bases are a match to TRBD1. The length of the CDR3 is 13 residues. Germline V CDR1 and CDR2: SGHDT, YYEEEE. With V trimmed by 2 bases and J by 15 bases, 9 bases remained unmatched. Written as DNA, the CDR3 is TGTGCCAGCAGCTTCCCGGGACAGGGCTCAAGGTTCTTC. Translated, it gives CASSFPGQGSRFF.

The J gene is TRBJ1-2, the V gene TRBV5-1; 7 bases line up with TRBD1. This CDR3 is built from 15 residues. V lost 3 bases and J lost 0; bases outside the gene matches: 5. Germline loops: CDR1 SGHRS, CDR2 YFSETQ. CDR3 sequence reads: CASSSGQTSNYGYTF. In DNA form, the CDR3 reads TGCGCCAGCAGCTCGGGACAGACTTCTAACTATGGCTACACCTTC.

The CDR3 loop reads CASSLWAIRNQPQHF. Here the CDR3 DNA reads TGTGCCAGCAGCTTGTGGGCCATCCGAAATCAGCCCCAGCATTTT. This chain joins TRBV5-6 and TRBJ1-5; no firm D call. CDR3 length: 15 amino acids. Looked up from germline, CDR1 is SGHDT and CDR2 is YYEEEE. V was shortened by 1 base and J by 4 bases, with 12 bases between the two germline ends.

The CDR3, as DNA: TGTGCCATCAGTGAATTGGGACTAGCGGACTCCTACAATGAGCAGTTCTTC. Its protein product is CAISELGLADSYNEQFF. The chain recombines TRBV10-3 with TRBJ2-1; 11 nucleotides match TRBD2. The CDR3 is 17 residues long. In germline, CDR1 is ENHRY, CDR2 SYGVKD. Trimming cost V 3 bases and J 0 bases; bases outside gene matches: 4.

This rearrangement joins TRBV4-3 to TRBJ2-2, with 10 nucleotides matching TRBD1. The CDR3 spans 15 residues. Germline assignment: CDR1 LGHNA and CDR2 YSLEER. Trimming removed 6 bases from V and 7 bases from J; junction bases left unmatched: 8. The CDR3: CASRLRQGAGGELFF. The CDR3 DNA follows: TGCGCCAGCAGACTTCGACAGGGGGCTGGCGGGGAGCTGTTTTTT.

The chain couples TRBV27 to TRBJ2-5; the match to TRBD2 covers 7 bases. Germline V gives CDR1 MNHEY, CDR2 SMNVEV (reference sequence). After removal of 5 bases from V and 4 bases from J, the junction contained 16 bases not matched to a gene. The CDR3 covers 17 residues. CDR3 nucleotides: TGTGCCAGCAGTGTGGCGTCAGGGAGGGCAGTAGGAGAGACCCAGTACTTC. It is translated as CASSVASGRAVGETQYF.

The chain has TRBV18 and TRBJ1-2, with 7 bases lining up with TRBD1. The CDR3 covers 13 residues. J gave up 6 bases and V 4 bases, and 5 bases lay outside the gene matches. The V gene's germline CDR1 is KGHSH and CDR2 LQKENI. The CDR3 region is CASSRDREDGYTF. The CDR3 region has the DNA TGTGCCAGCTCACGAGACAGGGAGGATGGCTACACCTTC.

CDR3 residues: CAWSVPGQLFNQPQHF. As DNA, the CDR3 is TGTGCCTGGAGTGTTCCGGGACAGTTGTTCAATCAGCCCCAGCATTTT. The chain recombines TRBV30 with TRBJ1-5, with 7 positions matching TRBD1. Germline trimming cut 0 bases from V and 3 bases from J; bases unmatched to any gene: 8. This CDR3 comprises 16 residues. Germline CDR1 and CDR2: GTSNPN and SVGIG (reference sequence).

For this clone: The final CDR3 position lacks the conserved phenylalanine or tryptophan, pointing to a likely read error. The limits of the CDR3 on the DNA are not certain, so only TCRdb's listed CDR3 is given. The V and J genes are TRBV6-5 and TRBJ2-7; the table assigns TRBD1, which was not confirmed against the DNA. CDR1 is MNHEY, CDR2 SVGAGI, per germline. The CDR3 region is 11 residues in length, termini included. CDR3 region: CASSPCRVPVD.

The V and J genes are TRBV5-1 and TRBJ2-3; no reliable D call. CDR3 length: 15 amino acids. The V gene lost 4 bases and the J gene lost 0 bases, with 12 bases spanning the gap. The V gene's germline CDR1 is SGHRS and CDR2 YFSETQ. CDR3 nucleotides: TGCGCCAGCAGCATACAGCCCTTTAGCACAGATACGCAGTATTTT. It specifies CASSIQPFSTDTQYF.

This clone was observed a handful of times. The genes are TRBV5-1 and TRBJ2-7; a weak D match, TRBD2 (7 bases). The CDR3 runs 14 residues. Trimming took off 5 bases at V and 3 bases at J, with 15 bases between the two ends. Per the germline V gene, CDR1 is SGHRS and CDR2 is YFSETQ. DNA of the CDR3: TGCGCCAGCAGGGGGGGGGCGCAGTTCTACGAGCAGTACTTC. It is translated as CASRGGAQFYEQYF.